This TCR beta chain was captured in a study of T cell repertoires and HLA-DP antigens. The repertoire was sequenced with immunoSEQ multiplex PCR; TCRdb's copy has only in-frame clones and lacks some. The sample consists of approximately 89,000 clones, about 89% of them appearing once. As concerns this clone: Its antigen is still unknown.

Sequencing was done on a sample of CD4+ T cells from PBMCs. This clonotype originated in a man aged 45-65 years in good health and CMV-seronegative.

CDR3 region: CASSAHWNSGNTEAFF. The CDR3, as DNA: TGTGCCAGCAGTGCTCATTGGAATTCAGGGAACACTGAAGCTTTCTTT. The J gene is TRBJ1-1, the V gene TRBV28; D is unresolved. Deletions cut 5 bases from V and 1 base from J, with 17 bases between. In germline, CDR1 is MDHEN, CDR2 SYDVKM. The CDR3 length is 16 residues.